This TCR beta chain was captured by sequencing in a study of T cell responses to AZD1222 COVID-19 vaccine. General observations from the study: Reportedly, close to half of spike-specific TCRs are directed against unmutated variant regions. It was only after the peak T cell response that any repertoires were sampled. It should be noted that donors were predominantly white British and more often female, and clonal diversity was possibly underestimated. Spike-specific TCR breadth and depth were elevated following two AZD1222 doses.

Profiled with immunoSEQ multiplex PCR; TCRdb holds only in-frame clones, not every one. The profile shows 200,000 to 250,000 clones, about 92% of them singletons. The CDR3 has 16 amino acids. Germline V CDR1 and CDR2: KGHSH, LQKENI. The junction had 7 bases not matched to a gene; V was cut back by 4 bases and J by 1 base. As regards this clone: Its specificity is not known.

This sequence originates from an adult in good health. The chain has TRBV18 and TRBJ2-7, with 10 bases identical to TRBD1. Source: peripheral blood, taken on day 0 of MenACWY control vaccination. In DNA form, the CDR3 reads TGTGCCAGCTCACTTACCCGGGACAGGGGATCCTACGAGCAGTACTTC. Encoded protein: CASSLTRDRGSYEQYF. The variable domain in full, completed from reference TRBV18 and TRBJ2-7, reads NAGVMQNPRHLVRRRGQEARLRCSPMKGHSHVYWYRQLPEEGLKFMVYLQKENIIDESGMPKERFSAEFPKEGPSILRIQQVVRGDSAAYFCASSLTRDRGSYEQYFGPGTRLTVT.